This T cell receptor (beta chain) was recovered during a study of OX40 agonist ivuxolimab in advanced cancers. A note on this clone: Antigen specificity is unknown.

Libraries were prepared by immunoSEQ multiplex PCR; TCRdb keeps only in-frame clonotypes and omits some of them. The sample shows around 68,000 clones, over 75% of them seen only once. V was cut by 2 bases and J by 8 bases, with 7 bases left in between. The CDR3 runs to 13 residues. The germline gives CDR1 MNHEY, CDR2 SVGAGI. Study-wide results and limits: Low clonal expansion, among the lowest seen, marked partial responders at 0.1-3.0 mg/kg.

The chain employs TRBV6-5 and TRBJ1-6; a weak D match, TRBD1 (6 bases). Material: CD4+ or CD8+ T cells sorted from blood, obtained in a trial of the OX40 agonist ivuxolimab. The TCR sequence derives from an adult with an advanced solid tumor such as melanoma, head and neck, liver or kidney cancer. The CDR3: CASSYTGYSPLHF. CDR3 coding DNA: TGTGCCAGCAGTTACACAGGGTATTCACCCCTCCACTTT.